These 11 T cell receptor beta chains originate from one sample sequenced in a study of STAT5B mutations in CD4+ large granular lymphocyte leukemia. TCRdb's table, derived via immunoSEQ multiplex PCR, lists solely in-frame clones and lacks some. In the table there are fewer than 50,000 clones, around 81% of which are singletons. Material for sequencing was CD4+ T cells from blood buffy coats. All receptors come from a human donor in good health.

The chain has TRBV16 and TRBJ1-5; maybe TRBD1 (5 bases). V lost 2 bases to trimming and J lost 5 bases, with 28 bases between them. The length of the CDR3 is 20 residues. Germline CDR1 reads KGHSY; CDR2 reads FQNENV. The CDR3: CASSQGGYFAGRVGDQPQHF. CDR3 in DNA: TGTGCCAGCAGCCAAGGAGGGTACTTCGCTGGCAGGGTAGGGGATCAGCCCCAGCATTTT.

V gene TRBV11-2 combines with J gene TRBJ2-1, with D maybe TRBD2 (5 bases). V was cut by 4 bases and J by 8 bases, with 21 bases left in between. The CDR3 sequence is 16 residues long. In germline, CDR1 is SGHAT, CDR2 FQNNGV. The CDR3: CASSSAELLGRDEQFF. Written as DNA, the CDR3 is TGTGCCAGCAGCTCCGCAGAACTACTAGGAAGGGATGAGCAGTTCTTC.

The chain has TRBV7-2 and TRBJ2-7, with TRBD1 identical over 8 bases. After removal of 5 bases from V and 2 bases from J, the junction contained 8 bases not matched to a gene. The CDR3 extends over 15 amino acids. Germline V gives CDR1 SGHTA, CDR2 FQGNSA. The CDR3 DNA is TGTGCCAGCAGCGCTCGGACAGGGTTCACCTACGAGCAGTACTTC. Protein: CASSARTGFTYEQYF.

The rearrangement joins TRBV25-1 to TRBJ2-5, with D possibly called TRBD1 or TRBD2 (6 bases each). V was shortened by 3 bases and J by 5 bases, with 10 bases between the two germline ends. There are 13 residues in the CDR3. CDR1 is MGHDK and CDR2 is SYGVNS in the germline V gene. CDR3 residues: CASSDGGLETQYF. For the CDR3, the DNA is TGTGCCAGCAGTGACGGGGGCCTGGAGACCCAGTACTTC.

This rearrangement joins TRBV5-4 to TRBJ2-2; no reliable D call. CDR1 is SGHNT, CDR2 YYREEE, per germline (reference sequence). Trimming took 0 bases from V and 1 from J, leaving 7 bases between them. The CDR3 is 15 amino acids. CDR3 loop: CASSLDSGNTGELFF. The CDR3 bases are TGTGCCAGCAGCTTGGATTCCGGGAACACCGGGGAGCTGTTTTTT.

This sequence joins TRBV7-6 and TRBJ1-2, with TRBD1 identical over 12 bases. With 6 bases clipped from V and 8 bases from J, the junction kept 7 bases outside the gene matches. Germline V gives CDR1 SGHVS, CDR2 FNYEAQ. This CDR3 is 14 amino acids long. The CDR3 DNA reads as TGTGCCAGCAGTCCGGGACAGGGGGCAGAAGGCTACACCTTC. Encoded protein: CASSPGQGAEGYTF.

The chain is built from TRBV4-1 and TRBJ2-7; a weak D match, TRBD1 (6 bases). From germline, CDR1 is MGHRA and CDR2 YSYEKL. Between the trimmed V and J ends, which lost 8 bases and 6 bases, there was a span of 20 bases. CDR3 length: 14 residues. As DNA, the CDR3 is TGCGCCAGCGGGCCAGGGACACTCCCCGGCGAGCAGTACTTC. Its translation is CASGPGTLPGEQYF.

The chain employs TRBV7-7 and TRBJ2-3; TRBD2 matches 12 bases. V gave up 5 bases and J gave up 0 bases; unmatched junction bases: 3. Germline V gene data show CDR1 as SSHAT and CDR2 as FNYEAQ (reference sequence). This CDR3 is built from 16 residues. CDR3 bases: TGTGCCAGCAGCCGAGGGACTAGCGGGAGCACAGATACGCAGTATTTT. Protein: CASSRGTSGSTDTQYF.

The DNA for the CDR3 is TGTGCCAGTAGGGGGACTAGCGGGAGCCACAATGAGCAGTTCTTC. Translated: CASRGTSGSHNEQFF. The rearrangement uses TRBV19 and TRBJ2-1, with 14 bases fitting TRBD2. The CDR3 contains 15 residues. Germline V gene lookup returns CDR1 LNHDA and CDR2 SQIVND (reference sequence). V lost 6 bases, J lost 5 bases, and 3 bases stayed unmatched.

The V gene is TRBV19, the J gene TRBJ2-6; D perhaps matches TRBD2 (6 bases). Deletions cut 5 bases from V and 0 bases from J, with 8 bases between. Germline loops: CDR1 LNHDA, CDR2 SQIVND (reference sequence). This CDR3 is built from 15 residues. CDR3 amino acids: CASSPGSSGANVLTF. The DNA of the CDR3 is TGTGCCAGTAGTCCCGGGAGCTCTGGGGCCAACGTCCTGACTTTC.

The chain couples TRBV7-2 to TRBJ2-7; no firm D call. Germline V gene data show CDR1 as SGHTA and CDR2 as FQGNSA. The CDR3 contains 13 residues. V lost 0 bases, J lost 0 bases, and 3 bases lay in between. DNA for the CDR3: TGTGCCAGCAGCTTAGCGGGCTCCTACGAGCAGTACTTC. This sequence encodes CASSLAGSYEQYF.